The sequence of this TCR beta chain was determined in a study of control samples from healthy donors and cancer patients. TCRdb's table, derived via immunoSEQ multiplex PCR, lists solely in-frame clones and lacks some. The repertoire holds 61,000 or so clones, 85% to 90% seen once, with under 7% in the top ten. Trimming cost V 4 bases and J 0 bases, with 16 bases left between them. The CDR3 spans 16 residues. Germline assignment: CDR1 SGHAT and CDR2 FQDESV (reference sequence). This TCR derives from a man aged 55 to 70 with colorectal cancer. The rearrangement joins TRBV11-1 to TRBJ2-7; D is possibly TRBD2 (6 bases). Sequencing was performed on PBMCs. The CDR3 region is CASSSAGTPLSYEQYF. CDR3 in DNA: TGTGCCAGCAGCTCAGCCGGGACTCCCCTCTCCTACGAGCAGTACTTC.